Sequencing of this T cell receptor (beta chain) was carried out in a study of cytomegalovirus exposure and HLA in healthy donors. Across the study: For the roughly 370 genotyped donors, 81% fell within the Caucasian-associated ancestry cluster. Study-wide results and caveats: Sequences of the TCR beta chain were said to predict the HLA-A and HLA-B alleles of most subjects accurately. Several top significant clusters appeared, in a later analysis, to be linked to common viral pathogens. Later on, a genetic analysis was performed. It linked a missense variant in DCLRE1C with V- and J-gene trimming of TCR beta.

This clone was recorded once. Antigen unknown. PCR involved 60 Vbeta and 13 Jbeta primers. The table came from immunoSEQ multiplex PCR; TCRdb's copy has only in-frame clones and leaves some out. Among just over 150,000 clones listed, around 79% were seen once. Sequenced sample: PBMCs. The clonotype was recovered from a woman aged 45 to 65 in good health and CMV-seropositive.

CDR3 loop: CASSLSLAGENEQFF. Written as DNA, the CDR3 is TGTGCCAGCAGTTTAAGTCTAGCGGGGGAGAATGAGCAGTTCTTC. The rearrangement links TRBV27 to TRBJ2-1; 10 bases match TRBD2. Germline V gives CDR1 MNHEY, CDR2 SMNVEV (reference sequence). This CDR3 has 15 residues. J lost 7 bases, V lost 2 bases, and 5 bases had no gene match.